This note documents a single TCR beta chain sequence. This sample stems from a study of T cell responses to AZD1222 COVID-19 vaccine. Profiled with immunoSEQ multiplex PCR; TCRdb holds only in-frame clones, not every one. The profile shows roughly 80,000 clones, under 95% of them singletons. Germline-derived CDR1 and CDR2 are MGHRA and YSYEKL. The CDR3 runs 16 residues. The junction had 7 bases not matched to a gene; V was cut back by 0 bases and J by 7 bases. The chain is built from TRBV4-1 and TRBJ1-5; 9 positions match TRBD1. The source is an adult who received the AZD1222 COVID-19 vaccine. The material sequenced was peripheral blood, taken 28 days after the second AZD1222 dose. The CDR3 nucleotides are TGCGCCAGCAGCCAAGATACCAAGGACAGGGGACAGCCCCAGCATTTT. Translated: CASSQDTKDRGQPQHF.